This T cell receptor (beta chain) came from a study of cytomegalovirus exposure and HLA in healthy donors. A note on this clone: The junction shows a germline mismatch at one end, possibly a read error.

Measured with immunoSEQ multiplex PCR; TCRdb has only the in-frame clones, and not every one. Seen here are hundreds of thousands of clones, 88% observed once, and the top ten hold over 0.85%. Germline-derived CDR1 and CDR2 are SEHNR and FQNEAQ (reference sequence). CDR3 length: 14 amino acids. The source is a woman between 18 and 29 years old in good health and CMV-seronegative. Source material: PBMCs. J is TRBJ1-2 and V is TRBV7-9; weak D call: TRBD1 (5 bases). The CDR3 nucleotides read TGTGCCAGCAGCCTAGCAGGGTATGAGGGTGGCTACACCTTC. It yields the protein CASSLAGYEGGYTF.